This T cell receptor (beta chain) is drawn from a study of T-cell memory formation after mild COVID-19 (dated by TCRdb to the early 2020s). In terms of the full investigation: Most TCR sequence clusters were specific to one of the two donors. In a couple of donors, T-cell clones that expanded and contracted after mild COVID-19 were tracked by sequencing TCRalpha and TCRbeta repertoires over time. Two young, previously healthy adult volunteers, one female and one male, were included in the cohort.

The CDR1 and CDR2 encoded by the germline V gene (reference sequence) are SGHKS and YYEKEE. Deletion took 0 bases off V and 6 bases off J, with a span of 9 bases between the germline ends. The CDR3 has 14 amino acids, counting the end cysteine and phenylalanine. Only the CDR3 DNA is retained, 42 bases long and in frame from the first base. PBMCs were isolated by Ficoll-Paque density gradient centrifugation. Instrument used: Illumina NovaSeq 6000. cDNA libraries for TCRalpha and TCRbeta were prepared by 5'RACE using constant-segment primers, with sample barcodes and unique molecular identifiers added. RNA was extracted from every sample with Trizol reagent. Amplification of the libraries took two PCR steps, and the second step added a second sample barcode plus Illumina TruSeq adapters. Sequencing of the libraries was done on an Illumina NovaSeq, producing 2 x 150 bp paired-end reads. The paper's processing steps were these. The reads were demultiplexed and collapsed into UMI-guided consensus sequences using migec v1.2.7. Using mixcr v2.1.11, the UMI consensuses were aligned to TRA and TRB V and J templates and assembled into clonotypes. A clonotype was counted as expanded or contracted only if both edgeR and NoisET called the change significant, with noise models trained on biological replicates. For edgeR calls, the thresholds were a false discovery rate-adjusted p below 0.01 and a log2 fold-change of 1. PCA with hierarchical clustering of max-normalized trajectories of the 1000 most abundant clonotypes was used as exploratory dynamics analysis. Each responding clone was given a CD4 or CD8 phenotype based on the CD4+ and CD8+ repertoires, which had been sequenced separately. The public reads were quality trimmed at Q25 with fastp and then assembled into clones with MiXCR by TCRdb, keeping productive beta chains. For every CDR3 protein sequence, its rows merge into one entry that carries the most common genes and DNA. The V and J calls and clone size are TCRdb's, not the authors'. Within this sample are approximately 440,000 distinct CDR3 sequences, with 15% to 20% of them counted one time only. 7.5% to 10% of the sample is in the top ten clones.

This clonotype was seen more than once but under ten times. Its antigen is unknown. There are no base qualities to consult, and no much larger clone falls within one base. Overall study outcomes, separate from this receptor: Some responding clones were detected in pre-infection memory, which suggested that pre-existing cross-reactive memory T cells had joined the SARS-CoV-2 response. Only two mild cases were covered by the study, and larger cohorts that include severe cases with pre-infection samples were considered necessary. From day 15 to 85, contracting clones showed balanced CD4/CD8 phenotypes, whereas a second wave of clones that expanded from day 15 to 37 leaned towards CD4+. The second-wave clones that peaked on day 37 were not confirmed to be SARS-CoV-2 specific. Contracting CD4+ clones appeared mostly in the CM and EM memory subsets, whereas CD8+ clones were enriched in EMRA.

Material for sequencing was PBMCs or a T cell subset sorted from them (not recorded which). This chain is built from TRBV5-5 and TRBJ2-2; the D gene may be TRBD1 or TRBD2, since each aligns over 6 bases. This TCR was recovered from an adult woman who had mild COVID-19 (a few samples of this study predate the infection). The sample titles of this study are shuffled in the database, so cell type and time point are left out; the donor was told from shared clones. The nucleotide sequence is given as TGTGCCAGCAGCTTGGCGGGGGCCCCCGGGGAGCTGTTTTTT. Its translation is CASSLAGAPGELFF. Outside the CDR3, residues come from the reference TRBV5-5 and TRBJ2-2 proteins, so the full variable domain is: DAGVTQSPTHLIKTRGQQVTLRCSPISGHKSVSWYQQVLGQGPQFIFQYYEKEERGRGNFPDRFSARQFPNYSSELNVNALLLGDSALYLCASSLAGAPGELFFGEGSRLTVL.